This TCR beta chain was sequenced for a study of blood T cell repertoires in COVID-19. Study summary: T cells, B-cell-depleted T cells, or PBMCs provided the cDNA or gDNA that served as material.

Patients from Seattle were sampled longitudinally, starting during active infection. Trimming took off 8 bases at V and 4 bases at J, with 9 bases between the two ends. This CDR3 contains 12 residues. Authors' processing steps: Nucleated cell number was recorded as an estimate derived from reference gene primer amplification. TCRdb's table, derived via immunoSEQ multiplex PCR, lists solely in-frame clones and lacks some. D and trimming were read from the DNA, whereas the V and J calls and clone size are those reported in that table. This table has 500,000 to 600,000 clones, around 90% appearing once.

What was sequenced was peripheral blood. This receptor was identified in a woman aged 45-60 years with COVID-19, enrolled during active disease. The J gene is TRBJ1-3, the V gene TRBV12-3 or TRBV12-4, with a weak D call TRBD1 (5 bases). The CDR3 nucleotides are TGTGCCAGCTCCCGGGGGGGAAACACCATATATTTT. Translation gives CASSRGGNTIYF.